Listed here are 28 T cell receptor beta chains from one sample, sequenced in a study of cytomegalovirus exposure and HLA in healthy donors. The PCR had 60 Vbeta and 13 Jbeta primers. Assay: immunoSEQ multiplex PCR; the TCRdb copy retains only in-frame clones and omits some. Counted here are approximately 120,000 clones, 70% to 80% occurring once; the ten biggest clones make up about 2%. Sample: PBMCs. The receptors here all came from a man aged 45-65 years in good health and CMV-seronegative.

This sequence joins TRBV6-5 and TRBJ2-7; TRBD1 is a possible D gene (6 bases). V was pared by 1 base and J by 5 bases, with 12 bases between. The CDR3 has 14 residues. Germline V lookup: CDR1 MNHEY, CDR2 SVGAGI. CDR3 sequence (DNA): TGTGCCAGCAGTTACTTTGGGACAAGCCACGAGCAGTACTTC. It specifies CASSYFGTSHEQYF.

The CDR3 reads CASITSGGAGEQFF. CDR3 DNA: TGTGCCAGCATAACTAGCGGGGGGGCGGGTGAGCAGTTCTTC. V usage is TRBV2 and J usage is TRBJ2-1; 13 bases are shared with TRBD2. CDR1 and CDR2 from the germline V gene are SNHLY and FYNNEI. The CDR3 totals 14 residues. The junction had 6 bases not matched to a gene; V was cut back by 7 bases and J by 9 bases.

V gene TRBV2 combines with J gene TRBJ2-5; 8 bases fit TRBD1. The V gene's germline CDR1 is SNHLY and CDR2 FYNNEI. CDR3 length: 13 residues. Trimming removed 6 bases from V and 6 bases from J; junction bases left unmatched: 6. The CDR3 sequence: CASRLDREKTQYF. The CDR3 DNA follows: TGTGCCAGCAGACTGGACAGGGAGAAGACCCAGTACTTC.

This clone was recorded a few times. The chain combines TRBV2 with TRBJ1-2, with D possibly matching TRBD1 (5 bases). V shed 6 bases and J shed 8 bases, with 19 bases lying between them. Germline values: CDR1 SNHLY, CDR2 FYNNEI. The CDR3 extends over 14 amino acids. CDR3 DNA sequence: TGTGCCAGCAGCGGGGGTGGGACGTCGAAAGGCTACACCTTC. Translating gives CASSGGGTSKGYTF. Full variable domain (rest looked up from reference TRBV2 and TRBJ1-2): EPEVTQTPSHQVTQMGQEVILRCVPISNHLYFYWYRQILGQKVEFLVSFYNNEISEKSEIFDDQFSVERPDGSNFTLKIRSTKLEDSAMYFCASSGGGTSKGYTFGSGTRLTVV.

V is TRBV5-1 and J is TRBJ2-7, with D unclear. Trimming pared 0 bases from V and 1 base from J, leaving 14 bases between. CDR1 is SGHRS and CDR2 is YFSETQ in the germline V gene. The length of the CDR3 is 16 residues. CDR3 bases: TGCGCCAGCAGCTTGGCGGGTTTGGGTCTGTCCTACGAGCAGTACTTC. Encoded protein: CASSLAGLGLSYEQYF.

The chain recombines TRBV7-2 with TRBJ2-2; 10 bases fit TRBD2. With 4 bases clipped from V and 3 bases from J, the junction kept 11 bases outside the gene matches. The CDR3 totals 18 residues. CDR1 is SGHTA, CDR2 FQGNSA, per germline. The CDR3 spells CASSSLAGVSSYTGELFF. The CDR3, as DNA: TGTGCCAGCAGCTCGCTAGCGGGGGTTTCCTCTTACACCGGGGAGCTGTTTTTT.

The chain uses TRBV19 and TRBJ2-3; the D gene is possibly TRBD2 (6 bases). CDR1 and CDR2 from the germline V gene are LNHDA and SQIVND (reference sequence). The CDR3 runs 15 residues. V was clipped by 8 bases and J by 5 bases, with 20 bases between them. CDR3 sequence (DNA): TGTGCCAGTCAATCTTGGGGCGGAGGGGAAGATACGCAGTATTTT. Translated: CASQSWGGGEDTQYF.

This rearrangement joins TRBV18 to TRBJ2-5; D call uncertain. CDR3 length: 13 amino acids. Looked up from germline, CDR1 is KGHSH and CDR2 is LQKENI. Trimming removed 2 bases from V and 4 bases from J, with 8 bases in between. This CDR3 reads CASSPRVSETQYF. The CDR3 DNA follows: TGTGCCAGCTCACCAAGAGTCTCAGAGACCCAGTACTTC.

The chain is built from TRBV6-1 and TRBJ2-7; D is possibly TRBD1 (5 bases). CDR3 length equals 12 residues. Germline V lookup: CDR1 MNHNS, CDR2 SASEGT. The ends were cut back, 6 bases at V and 4 bases at J, with 10 bases in the middle. CDR3 region: CASREQVYEQYF. CDR3 nucleotides: TGTGCCAGCAGGGAACAGGTATACGAGCAGTACTTC.

The V call is TRBV5-8, the J call TRBJ1-1; TRBD1 matches at 7 bases. V trimming: 2 bases; J trimming: 8 bases; junction bases outside the gene matches: 6. The germline V gene encodes CDR1 SGHTS and CDR2 YDEGEE. This CDR3 region has 13 residues. The CDR3 reads CASSLDRASEAFF. The CDR3, as DNA: TGTGCCAGCAGCTTAGACAGGGCCAGCGAAGCTTTCTTT.

The chain links TRBV13 to TRBJ2-7; 8 bases are a match to TRBD1. There are 15 residues in the CDR3. The germline V gene has CDR1 PRHDT and CDR2 FYEKMQ (reference sequence). J was trimmed by 2 bases and V by 1 base; bases with no gene match: 4. The CDR3 region has the DNA TGTGCCAGCAGCTTAGACCGACAGGGGACCTACGAGCAGTACTTC. Translating it yields CASSLDRQGTYEQYF.

J is TRBJ2-1 and V is TRBV10-1; 7 bases match TRBD1. CDR1 WNHNN and CDR2 SYGVQD come from the germline V gene (reference sequence). There are 12 residues in the CDR3. With 3 bases clipped from V and 13 bases from J, the junction kept 6 bases outside the gene matches. CDR3 sequence reads: CASSDPGQLQFF. In nucleotides, the CDR3 is TGCGCCAGCAGTGACCCGGGACAGCTTCAGTTCTTC.

The chain couples TRBV10-1 to TRBJ2-7; D might be TRBD1 (6 bases). This CDR3 comprises 15 residues. The V gene lost 3 bases and the J gene lost 0 bases, with 12 bases spanning the gap. Per the germline V gene, CDR1 is WNHNN and CDR2 is SYGVQD (reference sequence). This chain's CDR3 is CASSERQVSSYEQYF. The CDR3 region has the DNA TGCGCCAGCAGTGAACGACAGGTGAGCTCCTACGAGCAGTACTTC.

The J gene is TRBJ1-5, the V gene TRBV19, with D unresolved. CDR1 is LNHDA and CDR2 is SQIVND in the germline V gene (reference sequence). This CDR3 is built from 15 residues. V was clipped by 2 bases and J by 0 bases, with 8 bases between them. The chain's CDR3 is CASSITRYSNQPQHF. CDR3 sequence (DNA): TGTGCCAGTAGTATAACGCGTTATAGCAATCAGCCCCAGCATTTT. Combining the CDR3 with reference TRBV19 and TRBJ1-5 gives the whole variable domain DGGITQSPKYLFRKEGQNVTLSCEQNLNHDAMYWYRQDPGQGLRLIYYSQIVNDFQKGDIAEGYSVSREKKESFPLTVTSAQKNPTAFYLCASSITRYSNQPQHFGDGTRLSIL.

The chain links TRBV7-6 to TRBJ1-4; TRBD1 aligns across 11 bases. The V segment lost 5 bases and the J segment 11 bases; nucleotides outside the gene matches: 7. The CDR3 covers 14 residues. The germline V gene has CDR1 SGHVS and CDR2 FNYEAQ. DNA for the CDR3: TGTGCCAGCAGCATGGACAGGGGGCAGCGGAAACTGTTTTTT. Translating gives CASSMDRGQRKLFF.

This sequence joins TRBV27 and TRBJ1-5; 8 bases line up with TRBD1. The CDR3 extends over 13 amino acids. V was clipped by 9 bases and J by 6 bases; unmatched bases: 7. Germline V gives CDR1 MNHEY, CDR2 SMNVEV (reference sequence). The CDR3 region is CASAQGAGQPQHF. The CDR3 nucleotides are TGTGCCAGTGCCCAGGGGGCGGGTCAGCCCCAGCATTTT.

This sequence joins TRBV15 and TRBJ1-4; D unclear. CDR1 is LNHNV and CDR2 is YYDKDF in the germline V gene (reference sequence). The CDR3 is made up of 14 amino acids. Trimming pared 0 bases from V and 7 bases from J, leaving 9 bases between. This CDR3 is CATSRDGDGEKLFF. The DNA of the CDR3 is TGTGCCACCAGCAGAGACGGAGACGGTGAAAAACTGTTTTTT.

The genes are TRBV19 and TRBJ2-1; 13 bases line up with TRBD2. The J segment lost 5 bases and the V segment lost 9 bases, leaving 10 bases of the junction unmatched. The germline V gene has CDR1 LNHDA and CDR2 SQIVND (reference sequence). This CDR3 spans 16 amino acids. The CDR3 nucleotides are TGTGCCAGCCAAAGACTAGCGGGGGGACTTAACAATGAGCAGTTCTTC. Translated, it gives CASQRLAGGLNNEQFF.

The chain has TRBV6-6 and TRBJ1-6; D uncertain. Per germline, CDR1 MNHNY and CDR2 SVGAGI (reference sequence). CDR3 length: 15 amino acids. Trimming removed 0 bases from V and 6 bases from J, with 9 bases in between. CDR3 DNA: TGTGCCAGCAGTTACTCGGGAGGCTCTAATTCACCCCTCCACTTT. Protein sequence: CASSYSGGSNSPLHF.

In regard to this clone: Other DNA sequences in this specimen translate into the identical CDR3. CDR3 nucleotide sequence: TGTGCCAGCAGTGAATACAGGGGCTCCTACAATGAGCAGTTCTTC. It is translated as CASSEYRGSYNEQFF. The gene calls are TRBV2 and TRBJ2-1; 7 bases are a match to TRBD1. CDR1 and CDR2 (germline): SNHLY, FYNNEI. The CDR3 has 15 residues. With V trimmed by 2 bases and J by 0 bases, 1 base remained unmatched. The variable domain in full, with the rest retrieved from reference TRBV2 and TRBJ2-1, is EPEVTQTPSHQVTQMGQEVILRCVPISNHLYFYWYRQILGQKVEFLVSFYNNEISEKSEIFDDQFSVERPDGSNFTLKIRSTKLEDSAMYFCASSEYRGSYNEQFFGPGTRLTVL.

The genes are TRBV18 and TRBJ1-1; D gene ambiguous. V was cut by 3 bases and J by 6 bases, with 20 bases left in between. Germline CDR1 and CDR2: KGHSH and LQKENI. This CDR3 comprises 16 residues. The chain's CDR3 is CASSPAEDVFRSEAFF. As DNA, the CDR3 is TGTGCCAGCTCACCCGCGGAGGATGTTTTTCGATCTGAAGCTTTCTTT. The complete variable domain, with remaining parts taken from reference TRBV18 and TRBJ1-1, reads NAGVMQNPRHLVRRRGQEARLRCSPMKGHSHVYWYRQLPEEGLKFMVYLQKENIIDESGMPKERFSAEFPKEGPSILRIQQVVRGDSAAYFCASSPAEDVFRSEAFFGQGTRLTVV.

V usage is TRBV6-1 and J usage is TRBJ2-7; D is possibly TRBD2 (5 bases). Trimming pared 0 bases from V and 6 bases from J, leaving 9 bases between. The CDR3 covers 13 residues. Germline lookup yields CDR1 MNHNS and CDR2 SASEGT. The DNA for the CDR3 is TGTGCCAGCAGTGAAGCGGACTTGTCCGAGCAGTACTTC. This sequence encodes CASSEADLSEQYF.

This clone was counted between two and nine times. The chain recombines TRBV9 with TRBJ2-3, with D tentatively TRBD2 (6 bases). The CDR3 runs 17 residues. In germline, CDR1 is SGDLS, CDR2 YYNGEE. Trimming stripped 4 bases from V and 0 bases from J, with 18 bases between. The DNA of the CDR3 is TGTGCCAGCAGCAACACCTTGGGCGGGACTAGCACAGATACGCAGTATTTT. Its translation: CASSNTLGGTSTDTQYF.

This clone has just one count. This CDR3 is CASKGGQRTDTQYF. As DNA, the CDR3 is TGTGCCAGCAAGGGGGGGCAGAGAACAGATACGCAGTATTTT. The chain is built from TRBV28 and TRBJ2-3, with a weak D call TRBD2 (7 bases). The CDR3 consists of 14 residues. The ends were cut back, 7 bases at V and 3 bases at J, with 14 bases in the middle. Germline values: CDR1 MDHEN, CDR2 SYDVKM.

In its sample, this clone was seen once. The chain uses TRBV5-4 and TRBJ2-5; 8 bases are shared with TRBD1. The DNA end is a closer match to TRBJ2-7, so the J assignment may be wrong. The CDR3 is 15 amino acids. The germline gives CDR1 SGHNT, CDR2 YYREEE (reference sequence). CDR3 DNA sequence: TGTGCCAGCAGCCAGGACAGGGCGAACCTCTACGAGCAGTACTTC. It is translated as CASSQDRANLYEQYF.

The J gene is TRBJ2-3, the V gene TRBV5-1; 12 bases fit TRBD2. Germline trimming cut 3 bases from V and 2 bases from J; bases unmatched to any gene: 1. There are 15 residues in the CDR3. Germline-derived CDR1 and CDR2 are SGHRS and YFSETQ. Here the CDR3 DNA reads TGCGCCAGCAGCTGGACTAGCGGGGCCACAGATACGCAGTATTTT. Protein sequence: CASSWTSGATDTQYF.

The genes are TRBV7-3 and TRBJ2-2; 7 bases map to TRBD1. Trimming at V came to 5 bases and at J to 5 bases, leaving 8 bases not matched to a gene. Germline loops: CDR1 SGHTA, CDR2 FQGTGA. This CDR3 is 15 amino acids long. The CDR3 bases are TGTGCCAGCAGCGGTAGACAGGGTATGACCGGGGAGCTGTTTTTT. Translation gives CASSGRQGMTGELFF.

On this clone itself: The junction and the germline gene differ at one end; a read error may be behind it. The chain uses TRBV7-9 and TRBJ1-1; D is unclear. Germline V CDR1 and CDR2: SEHNR, FQNEAQ (reference sequence). The CDR3 spans 14 residues. The chain's CDR3 is CSSRSNSAGTEAFF. DNA for the CDR3: TGTTCCAGCAGAAGTAATAGCGCGGGCACTGAAGCTTTCTTT.